Listed here are 4 T cell receptor beta chains from one sample, sequenced in a study of vaccination effects on CD4 cells after COVID-19. Clones were read by immunoSEQ multiplex PCR, and TCRdb kept only the in-frame ones, dropping some. Among roughly 71,000 clones, approximately 81% were seen once, and the ten largest hold 1.2%. These receptors lack a known antigen. Under the ViraFEST assay, PBMC were stimulated with viral peptide pools so that antigen-specific CD4+ T cells expanded. Sequencing was performed afterwards. Upon completion of about ten days in culture, CD4+ T cells were isolated. As their vaccination, participants received two doses of either BNT162b2 or mRNA-1273. The material sequenced was CD4+ T cells from PBMCs cultured with HCoV-229E spike peptides, taken after COVID-19 vaccination. These receptors originate from a human donor who received a COVID-19 vaccine.

In its sample, this clone was seen a few times. J is TRBJ1-3 and V is TRBV5-1; D unclear. V was cut by 6 bases and J by 0 bases, with 13 bases left in between. Germline V CDR1 and CDR2: SGHRS, YFSETQ. The CDR3 totals 15 residues. The CDR3 DNA sequence: TGCGCCAGCAATCAAGGACCGACCTCTGGAAACACCATATATTTT. As protein: CASNQGPTSGNTIYF.

The V call is TRBV19, the J call TRBJ1-1, with D possibly TRBD1 on 5 matching bases. Germline V CDR1 and CDR2: LNHDA, SQIVND (reference sequence). This CDR3 has 18 residues. The V end lost 5 bases, the J end lost 6 bases, and 28 bases lay between the germline ends. CDR3 coding DNA: TGTGCCAGTAGTCATATAGAGTGGGGCGTAGGGGCTAGGGCTGAAGCTTTCTTT. Its protein product is CASSHIEWGVGARAEAFF.

The genes are TRBV7-9 and TRBJ2-3; D possibly matches TRBD1 or TRBD2 (5 bases each). Germline-derived CDR1 and CDR2 are SEHNR and FQNEAQ (reference sequence). The CDR3 totals 16 residues. V was clipped by 0 bases and J by 2 bases, with 12 bases between them. The CDR3 DNA follows: TGTGCCAGCAGCTTAGCCTGGGACCGTAACACAGATACGCAGTATTTT. The encoded protein is CASSLAWDRNTDTQYF.

This clone showed up just once. The chain joins TRBV11-2 to TRBJ2-1; D is unclear. Germline V CDR1 and CDR2: SGHAT, FQNNGV. Trimming cost V 1 base and J 2 bases, with 3 bases left between them. The CDR3 loop spans 13 amino acids. In nucleotides, the CDR3 is TGTGCCAGCAGCTTAGCGGCCTACAATGAGCAGTTCTTC. It encodes CASSLAAYNEQFF.